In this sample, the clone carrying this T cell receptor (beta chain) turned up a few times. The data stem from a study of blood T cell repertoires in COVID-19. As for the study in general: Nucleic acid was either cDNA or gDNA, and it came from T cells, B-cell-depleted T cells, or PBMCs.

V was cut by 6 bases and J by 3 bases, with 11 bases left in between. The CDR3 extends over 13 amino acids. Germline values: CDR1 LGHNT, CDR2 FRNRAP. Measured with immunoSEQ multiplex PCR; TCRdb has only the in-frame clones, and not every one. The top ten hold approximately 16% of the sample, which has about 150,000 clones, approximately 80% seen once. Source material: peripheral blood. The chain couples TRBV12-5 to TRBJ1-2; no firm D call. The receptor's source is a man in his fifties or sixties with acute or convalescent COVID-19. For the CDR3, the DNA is TGTGCTAGTGGCCTCGACCTAGACTATGGCTACACCTTC. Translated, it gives CASGLDLDYGYTF.